This entry features one TCR beta chain sequence. Collection occurred without any documented infections or immune events in donors. V lost 1 base, J lost 2 bases, and 13 bases stayed unmatched. The CDR3 is made up of 18 amino acids. Germline CDR1 LGHNA, CDR2 YNFKEQ. Method: immunoSEQ multiplex PCR; TCRdb's copy keeps in-frame clones and lacks some. Of 95,000 to 100,000 clones in the sample, 70% to 90% are singletons; the top ten hold roughly 15%. This entry belongs to a study of identifying expanded T cells in peripheral blood. Sample: blood. The gene calls are TRBV4-2 and TRBJ2-5; TRBD1 aligns across 7 bases. This receptor was taken from a person between 18 and 75 years old in good health. The chain's CDR3 is CASSQALERGQPQETQYF. DNA of the CDR3: TGTGCCAGCAGCCAAGCCCTCGAACGGGGACAGCCTCAAGAGACCCAGTACTTC.